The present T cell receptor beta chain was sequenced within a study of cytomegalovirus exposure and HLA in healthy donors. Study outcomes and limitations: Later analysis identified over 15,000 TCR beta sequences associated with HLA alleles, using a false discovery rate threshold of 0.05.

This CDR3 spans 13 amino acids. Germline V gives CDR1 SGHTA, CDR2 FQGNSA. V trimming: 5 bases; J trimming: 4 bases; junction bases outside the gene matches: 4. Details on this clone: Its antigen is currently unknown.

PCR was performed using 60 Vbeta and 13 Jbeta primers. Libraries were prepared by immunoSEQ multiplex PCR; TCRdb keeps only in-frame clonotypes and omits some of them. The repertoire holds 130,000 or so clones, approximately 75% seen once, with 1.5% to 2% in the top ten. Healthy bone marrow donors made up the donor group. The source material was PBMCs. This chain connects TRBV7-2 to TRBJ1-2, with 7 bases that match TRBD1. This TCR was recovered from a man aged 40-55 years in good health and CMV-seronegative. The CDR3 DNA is TGTGCCAGCAGCCCGGGACAGATCTATGGCTACACCTTC. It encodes CASSPGQIYGYTF.